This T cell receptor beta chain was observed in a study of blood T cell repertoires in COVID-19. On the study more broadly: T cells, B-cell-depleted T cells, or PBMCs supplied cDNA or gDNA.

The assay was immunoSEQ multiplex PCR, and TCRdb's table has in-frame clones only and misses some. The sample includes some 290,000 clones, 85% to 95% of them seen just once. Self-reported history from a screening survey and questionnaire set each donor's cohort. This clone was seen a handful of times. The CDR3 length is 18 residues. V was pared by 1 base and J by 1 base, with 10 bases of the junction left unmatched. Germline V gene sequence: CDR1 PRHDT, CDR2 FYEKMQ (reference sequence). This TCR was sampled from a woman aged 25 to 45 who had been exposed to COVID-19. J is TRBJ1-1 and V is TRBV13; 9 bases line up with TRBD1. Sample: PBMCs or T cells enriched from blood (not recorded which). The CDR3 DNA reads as TGTGCCAGCAGCTTAGACCTCCCAGAGACAGGGGGGAACACTGAAGCTTTCTTT. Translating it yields CASSLDLPETGGNTEAFF.